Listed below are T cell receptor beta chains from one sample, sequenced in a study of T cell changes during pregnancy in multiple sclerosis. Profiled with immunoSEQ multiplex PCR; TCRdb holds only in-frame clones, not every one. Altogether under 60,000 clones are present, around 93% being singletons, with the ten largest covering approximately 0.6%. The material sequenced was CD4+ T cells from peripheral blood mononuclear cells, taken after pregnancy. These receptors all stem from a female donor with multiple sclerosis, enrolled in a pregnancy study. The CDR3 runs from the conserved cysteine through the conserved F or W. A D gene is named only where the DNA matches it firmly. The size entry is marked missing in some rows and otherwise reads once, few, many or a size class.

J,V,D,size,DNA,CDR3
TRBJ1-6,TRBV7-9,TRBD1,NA,TGTGCCAGCACTCGCGTCTTGGGGACAGGGGAAGTCGGAGATTCACCCCTCCACTTT,CASTRVLGTGEVGDSPLHF
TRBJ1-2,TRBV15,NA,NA,TGTGCCACCAGCAGAGAGGGGGGAAAGTATGGCTACACCTTC,CATSREGGKYGYTF
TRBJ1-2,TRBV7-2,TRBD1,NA,TGTGCCAGCAGCCTGCGGGGACAGGGGAATTTCTATGGCTACACCTTC,CASSLRGQGNFYGYTF
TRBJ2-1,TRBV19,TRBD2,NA,TGTGCCAGTAGTTTTTTAGCGGGGGGGCCCTACAATGAGCAGTTCTTC,CASSFLAGGPYNEQFF
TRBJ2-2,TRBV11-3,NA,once,TGTGCCAGCAGCACTCAGAACACCGGGGAGCTGTTTTTT,CASSTQNTGELFF
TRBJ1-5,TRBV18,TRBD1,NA,TGTGCCAGCTCACCAAAGTCACAGGGGATTCTTCAGCCCCAGCATTTT,CASSPKSQGILQPQHF
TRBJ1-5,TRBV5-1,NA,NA,TGCGCCAGCCGACGGGGGGGTTTAAGCAATCAGCCCCAGCATTTT,CASRRGGLSNQPQHF
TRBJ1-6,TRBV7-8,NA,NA,TGTGCCAGCAGTTCGGACAGCAATTCACCCCTCCACTTT,CASSSDSNSPLHF
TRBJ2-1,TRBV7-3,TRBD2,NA,TGTGCCAGCAGCTTATCAGCGGGACGGGGAGACAATGAGCAGTTCTTC,CASSLSAGRGDNEQFF
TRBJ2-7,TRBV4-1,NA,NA,TGCGCCAGCAGCCGAGAGGGGGGGGCTCGCCCCTACGAGCAGTACTTC,CASSREGGARPYEQYF
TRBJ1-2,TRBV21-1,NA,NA,TGTGCCAGCAGCAATAGAAGGGGGCAGGGGCCCAACTTCTATGGCTACACCTTC,CASSNRRGQGPNFYGYTF
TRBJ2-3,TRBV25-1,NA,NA,TGTGCCAGCAGTGGGGCAGGTACAGATACGCAGTATTTT,CASSGAGTDTQYF
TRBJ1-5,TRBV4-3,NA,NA,TGCGCCAGCAGCCAAGATTGGCGTCGGGGAGATCAGCCCCAGCATTTT,CASSQDWRRGDQPQHF
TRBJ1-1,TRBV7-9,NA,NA,TGTGCCAGCAGCTTAGGAGCTTTTAACACTGAAGCTTTCTTT,CASSLGAFNTEAFF
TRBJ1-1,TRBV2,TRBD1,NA,TGTGCCAGCAGCCGACAGGGGGTTGAGACTGAAGCTTTCTTT,CASSRQGVETEAFF
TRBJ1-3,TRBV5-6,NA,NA,TGTGCCAGCAGCCCCGGCGAACTATCCGGAAACACCATATATTTT,CASSPGELSGNTIYF
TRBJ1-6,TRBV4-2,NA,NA,TGTGCCAGCAGCCAAGAACGGTATAATTCACCCCTCCACTTT,CASSQERYNSPLHF
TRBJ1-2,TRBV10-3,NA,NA,TGTGCCATCAGAAGGCAGGCATCTAACTATGGCTACACCTTC,CAIRRQASNYGYTF
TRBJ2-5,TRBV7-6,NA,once,TGTGCCAGCAGCTTTAACGCTAACCCGCCTCAAGAGACCCAGTACTTC,CASSFNANPPQETQYF
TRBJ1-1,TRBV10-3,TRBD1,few,TGTGCCATCAGTGCCGGACAGGGGTTAAACACTGAAGCTTTCTTT,CAISAGQGLNTEAFF
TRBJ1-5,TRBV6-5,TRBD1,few,TGTGCCAGCAGAAATGGACAGGGTCAGCCCCAGCATTTT,CASRNGQGQPQHF
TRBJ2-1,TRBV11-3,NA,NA,TGTGCCAGCAGCTTCAGGAAAGTGGATGAGCAGTTCTTC,CASSFRKVDEQFF